A single T cell receptor (beta chain) is shown here with its context. No antigen is known for it. The posterior iliac crest or another site supplied bone marrow after transplant. Assay used: immunoSEQ multiplex PCR; TCRdb lists only in-frame clones, some missing. The sample records fewer than 70,000 clones, approximately 92% being singletons. These data come from a study of graft-versus-host responses after intestinal transplantation. Whole-study context: Recipients had transplants, and these were multivisceral, liver-intestinal, or isolated intestinal. Anti-thymocyte globulin served as induction for all recipients, who then took tacrolimus and steroids for approximately three years.

Germline V gene data show CDR1 as SNHLY and CDR2 as FYNNEI. V lost 5 bases, J lost 9 bases, and 16 bases stayed unmatched. The CDR3 is made up of 18 amino acids. Overall study results and limits: Recipient-marrow GvH clones were detected, some having first appeared in ileum or blood.

This chain joins TRBV2 and TRBJ2-1, with 13 positions matching TRBD2. The sequence derives from a human patient who received an intestinal transplant, so some T cells may come from the graft donor. The specimen was bone marrow, collected roughly 780 days after intestinal transplantation. DNA for the CDR3: TGTGCCAGCAGTCCAACGAGGACTAGCGGGAGCCCCTGGGGTGAGCAGTTCTTC. This codes for CASSPTRTSGSPWGEQFF.